This passage covers 5 T cell receptor beta chains from one sample sequenced in a study of cytomegalovirus exposure and HLA in healthy donors (dated by TCRdb to about 2017). The protocol used for the library was the immunoSEQ multiplex PCR assay. The multiplex PCR relied on a mix of 60 forward primers for TCR Vbeta segments and 13 reverse primers for TCR Jbeta segments. TCRdb obtained this table from immuneACCESS and retained in-frame rearrangements with V and J assigned. These tables miss some clones; where compared with another copy, unresolved V genes account for less than half of the shortfall, and the remainder is unexplained. The sample profile shows about 190,000 clones; 84% of them were found once. The top ten clones comprise about 0.26% of the sample. Specimen: PBMCs. The receptor set was obtained from a boy younger than 18 in good health and CMV-seronegative.

V gene TRBV29-1 combines with J gene TRBJ2-5; 10 bases fit TRBD1. The J call may not be correct, given that the DNA end is closer to TRBJ2-7. CDR1 and CDR2 from the germline V gene are SQVTM and ANQGSEA. The CDR3 has 12 amino acids. CDR3 DNA: TGCAGCGTGGGACAGGGGAACTCCGAGCAGTACTTC. Residues: CSVGQGNSEQYF.

This chain uses TRBV7-9 with TRBJ1-2; D gene ambiguous. Trimming cost V 5 bases and J 2 bases, with 15 bases left between them. CDR3 length equals 15 residues. Germline V CDR1 and CDR2: SEHNR, FQNEAQ (reference sequence). CDR3 sequence: CASSPPSPGNYGYTF. CDR3 nucleotide sequence: TGTGCCAGCAGCCCACCGAGTCCAGGAAACTATGGCTACACCTTC.

The rearrangement joins TRBV4-3 to TRBJ2-3; the D gene is possibly TRBD2 (7 bases). Trimming left V 0 bases short and J 8 bases short, with 9 bases between. Looked up from germline, CDR1 is LGHNA and CDR2 is YSLEER. The CDR3 loop spans 13 amino acids. The CDR3 protein is CASSQDRGGTQYF. The CDR3 DNA reads as TGCGCCAGCAGCCAAGATAGGGGGGGTACGCAGTATTTT.

The J gene is TRBJ1-2, the V gene TRBV6-5; D is possibly TRBD1 (5 bases). The CDR3 runs to 13 residues. Germline assignment: CDR1 MNHEY and CDR2 SVGAGI. The germline V and J ends were trimmed by 6 bases and 4 bases, with 12 bases remaining between them. CDR3 residues: CASRLRQIYGYTF. The CDR3 DNA is TGTGCCAGCAGACTACGACAGATCTATGGCTACACCTTC.

The V and J genes are TRBV6-1 and TRBJ2-5; D uncertain. Germline V gene lookup returns CDR1 MNHNS and CDR2 SASEGT. The V end lost 4 bases, the J end lost 4 bases, and 13 bases lay between the germline ends. The CDR3 runs 14 residues. The CDR3 loop is CASSGKPIVETQYF. In DNA, the CDR3 is TGTGCCAGCAGTGGAAAACCCATAGTAGAGACCCAGTACTTC.